A single sample gave rise to the 26 T cell receptor beta chains below, sequenced in a study of cytomegalovirus exposure and HLA in healthy donors. A multiplex PCR was run with 60 Vbeta primers and 13 Jbeta primers. Clones were read by immunoSEQ multiplex PCR, and TCRdb kept only the in-frame ones, dropping some. Of roughly 250,000 clones listed, roughly two thirds are singletons. The sample comprised PBMCs. The origin of the receptors is a female donor in good health and CMV-seronegative.

This clone is a singleton in its sample. CDR3 coding DNA: TGTGCCAGCAGGCTGCAGGGGGCGGACTATGGCTACACCTTC. Translation gives CASRLQGADYGYTF. V gene TRBV2 combines with J gene TRBJ1-2, with 8 bases fitting TRBD1. Germline V CDR1 and CDR2: SNHLY, FYNNEI. V lost 6 bases to trimming and J lost 3 bases; unmatched junction nucleotides: 6. The CDR3 totals 14 residues.

The rearrangement links TRBV11-1 to TRBJ2-6, with a tentative D call TRBD1 (5 bases). V lost 5 bases and J lost 0, with 11 bases in between. Looked up from germline, CDR1 is SGHAT and CDR2 is FQDESV (reference sequence). The CDR3 consists of 16 residues. DNA of the CDR3: TGTGCCAGCAGCACCGACAGCCTCTCTGGGGCCAACGTCCTGACTTTC. Its protein product is CASSTDSLSGANVLTF. The whole variable domain, remainder taken from reference TRBV11-1 and TRBJ2-6, is EAEVAQSPRYKITEKSQAVAFWCDPISGHATLYWYRQILGQGPELLVQFQDESVVDDSQLPKDRFSAERLKGVDSTLKIQPAELGDSAMYLCASSTDSLSGANVLTFGAGSRLTVL.

This chain joins TRBV6-4 and TRBJ2-3; D uncertain. Per the germline V gene, CDR1 is MRHNA and CDR2 is SNTAGT. Trimming removed 2 bases at V and 5 bases at J, with 2 bases between. The CDR3 contains 11 residues. CDR3 protein: CASSDQDTQYF. CDR3 bases: TGTGCCAGCAGTGACCAAGATACGCAGTATTTT.

The chain uses TRBV27 and TRBJ2-7; 7 bases match TRBD2. The CDR3 has 15 amino acids. With 7 bases clipped from V and 1 base from J, the junction kept 10 bases outside the gene matches. Per germline, CDR1 MNHEY and CDR2 SMNVEV (reference sequence). The CDR3 sequence is CASTMGGGRSYEQYF. CDR3 nucleotide sequence: TGTGCCAGCACTATGGGGGGGGGAAGGTCCTACGAGCAGTACTTC.

The rearrangement links TRBV6-5 to TRBJ1-1; TRBD1 agrees at 10 bases. This CDR3 has 15 amino acids. V trimming: 5 bases; J trimming: 4 bases; junction bases outside the gene matches: 7. CDR1 MNHEY and CDR2 SVGAGI come from the germline V gene. The CDR3 DNA sequence: TGTGCCAGCAGTCCTACCCGGGACAGGGGCACTGAAGCTTTCTTT. Translation: CASSPTRDRGTEAFF.

The chain employs TRBV27 and TRBJ2-1, with 7 bases matching TRBD1. The J segment lost 5 bases and the V segment lost 6 bases, leaving 19 bases of the junction unmatched. There are 18 residues in the CDR3. In germline, CDR1 is MNHEY, CDR2 SMNVEV (reference sequence). The CDR3: CASRPGTAIGFIDNEQFF. The CDR3 DNA is TGTGCCAGCAGACCCGGGACAGCGATTGGATTCATTGACAATGAGCAGTTCTTC.

The V gene is TRBV18, the J gene TRBJ2-7; a possible D gene is TRBD1 (6 bases). Deletions cut 0 bases from V and 6 bases from J, with 12 bases between. CDR1 and CDR2 from the germline V gene are KGHSH and LQKENI. The CDR3 loop spans 14 amino acids. The CDR3 region is CASSPPDSRREQYF. CDR3 bases: TGTGCCAGCTCACCACCGGACAGTCGTCGCGAGCAGTACTTC.

The chain joins TRBV5-1 to TRBJ1-6; the match to TRBD1 covers 7 bases. Germline V gene lookup returns CDR1 SGHRS and CDR2 YFSETQ. The V gene end was trimmed by 3 bases and the J gene end by 7 bases; junction bases not matched to a gene: 7. CDR3 length: 15 amino acids. This chain's CDR3 is CASSSLTGRNSPLHF. The DNA for the CDR3 is TGCGCCAGCAGCTCCTTGACAGGGAGGAATTCACCCCTCCACTTT. Full variable domain (outside the CDR3, taken from reference TRBV5-1 and TRBJ1-6): KAGVTQTPRYLIKTRGQQVTLSCSPISGHRSVSWYQQTPGQGLQFLFEYFSETQRNKGNFPGRFSGRQFSNSRSEMNVSTLELGDSALYLCASSSLTGRNSPLHFGNGTRLTVT.

V usage is TRBV9 and J usage is TRBJ2-4, with 7 bases lining up with TRBD2. CDR3 length equals 15 residues. J lost 6 bases, V lost 0 bases, and 6 bases had no gene match. Germline CDR1 and CDR2: SGDLS and YYNGEE. The chain's CDR3 is CASSVGVLAVNIQYF. CDR3 DNA: TGTGCCAGCAGCGTAGGAGTGCTAGCGGTAAACATTCAGTACTTC.

This clone was observed a few times. The V call is TRBV6-5, the J call TRBJ2-5, with a tentative D call TRBD2 (6 bases). Deletions cut 4 bases from V and 3 bases from J, with 15 bases between. Germline V gene sequence: CDR1 MNHEY, CDR2 SVGAGI. The CDR3 covers 15 residues. CDR3 amino acids: CASSFTVGLEETQYF. The CDR3 DNA follows: TGTGCCAGCAGTTTTACCGTGGGACTGGAAGAGACCCAGTACTTC.

In regard to this clone: The same CDR3 can be traced to other DNA sequences in this sample. The V and J genes are TRBV6-5 and TRBJ1-1; unclear D gene. The ends were cut back, 5 bases at V and 4 bases at J, with 8 bases in the middle. The CDR3 loop spans 12 amino acids. Per the germline V gene, CDR1 is MNHEY and CDR2 is SVGAGI. CDR3 loop: CASSPTGTEAFF. DNA for the CDR3: TGTGCCAGCAGTCCTACGGGCACTGAAGCTTTCTTT.

Details on this clone: The germline gene is not matched at one end of the junction; a read error may be the cause. V and J are TRBV7-9 and TRBJ2-6; 9 nucleotides align to TRBD2. CDR1 and CDR2 (germline): SEHNR, FQNEAQ (reference sequence). CDR3 length: 15 amino acids. The CDR3 nucleotides read TGTCCCAGCAGCCGTAGCGGGAGAGGGGCCAACGTCCTGACTTTC. It encodes CPSSRSGRGANVLTF.

The V gene is TRBV2, the J gene TRBJ2-7; 13 bases line up with TRBD2. V shed 9 bases and J 6 bases; nucleotides not matched to a gene: 8. The germline CDR1 and CDR2 sequences are SNHLY and FYNNEI. The CDR3 sequence is 14 residues long. In DNA, the CDR3 is TGTGCCAGTCGGACTAGCGGGAGTCCCGGCGAGCAGTACTTC. This codes for CASRTSGSPGEQYF.

The chain recombines TRBV5-6 with TRBJ2-5, with a weak D call TRBD1 (6 bases). The CDR3 has 13 amino acids. V was trimmed by 4 bases and J by 6 bases, leaving 13 bases between them. Looked up from germline, CDR1 is SGHDT and CDR2 is YYEEEE. This chain's CDR3 is CASSGDRRQTQYF. The CDR3 nucleotides read TGTGCCAGCAGCGGAGACAGGAGACAGACCCAGTACTTC.

The genes are TRBV4-2 and TRBJ2-3; 10 bases align to TRBD2. CDR1 is LGHNA, CDR2 YNFKEQ, per germline. V lost 0 bases and J lost 5; bases outside the gene matches: 8. The CDR3 sequence is 17 residues long. CDR3 coding DNA: TGTGCCAGCAGCCAAGAAGTCGGAGCGGGAGGGGGAGATACGCAGTATTTT. It codes for CASSQEVGAGGGDTQYF.

This clone was counted once. This rearrangement joins TRBV19 to TRBJ2-7, with a tentative D call TRBD2 (5 bases). Trimming pared 6 bases from V and 2 bases from J, leaving 11 bases between. This CDR3 has 13 amino acids. The germline gives CDR1 LNHDA, CDR2 SQIVND (reference sequence). In nucleotides, the CDR3 is TGTGCCAGTAGCGTCGGGGAAGCCTACGAGCAGTACTTC. This gives the protein CASSVGEAYEQYF. The whole variable domain, remainder taken from reference TRBV19 and TRBJ2-7, is DGGITQSPKYLFRKEGQNVTLSCEQNLNHDAMYWYRQDPGQGLRLIYYSQIVNDFQKGDIAEGYSVSREKKESFPLTVTSAQKNPTAFYLCASSVGEAYEQYFGPGTRLTVT.

This clone is a singleton in its sample. The chain joins TRBV5-4 to TRBJ2-2, with a weak D call TRBD2 (5 bases). From germline, CDR1 is SGHNT and CDR2 YYREEE (reference sequence). There are 16 residues in the CDR3. Trimming shortened V by 1 base and J by 0 bases, and 10 bases separated the two germline ends. The CDR3 DNA is TGTGCCAGCAGCTTGCTGAACGGGGCGAACACCGGGGAGCTGTTTTTT. This sequence encodes CASSLLNGANTGELFF.

The chain is built from TRBV7-9 and TRBJ2-1, with D uncertain. The CDR3 runs to 12 residues. V shed 5 bases and J shed 7 bases, with 9 bases lying between them. Germline V gene sequence: CDR1 SEHNR, CDR2 FQNEAQ (reference sequence). The CDR3 region is CASSLTQNEQFF. As DNA, the CDR3 is TGTGCCAGCAGCCTTACACAGAATGAGCAGTTCTTC.

The rearrangement uses TRBV7-8 and TRBJ2-7; 7 bases fit TRBD1. Per the germline V gene, CDR1 is SGHVS and CDR2 is FQNEAQ. The length of the CDR3 is 14 residues. With 4 bases clipped from V and 5 bases from J, the junction kept 8 bases outside the gene matches. The CDR3: CASSWATGKHEQYF. The CDR3 nucleotides are TGTGCCAGCAGCTGGGCGACAGGGAAGCACGAGCAGTACTTC.

This clone showed up just once. The chain couples TRBV18 to TRBJ2-6; a possible D gene is TRBD1 (5 bases). CDR3 length: 15 residues. V dropped 5 bases and J dropped 2 bases, with 10 bases sitting between them. Germline CDR1 KGHSH, CDR2 LQKENI. CDR3 protein: CASSIQDAGANVLTF. The CDR3 DNA is TGTGCCAGCTCAATACAGGACGCTGGGGCCAACGTCCTGACTTTC.

V is TRBV4-1 and J is TRBJ2-5; D is undetermined. The V end lost 1 base, the J end lost 0 bases, and 6 bases lay between the germline ends. Germline CDR1 is MGHRA and CDR2 is YSYEKL. There are 14 residues in the CDR3. CDR3 protein: CASSQGSNQETQYF. The CDR3 bases are TGCGCCAGCAGCCAAGGCAGTAACCAAGAGACCCAGTACTTC.

This clone turned up a few times. V is TRBV2 and J is TRBJ1-4, with 8 positions matching TRBD1. V lost 6 bases to trimming and J lost 8 bases; unmatched junction nucleotides: 8. CDR3 length: 14 residues. Germline V gene lookup returns CDR1 SNHLY and CDR2 FYNNEI. The DNA of the CDR3 is TGTGCCAGCAGGGACACAGGGGGTAGAGAAAAACTGTTTTTT. As protein: CASRDTGGREKLFF.

This chain uses TRBV25-1 with TRBJ2-7; 9 bases are shared with TRBD2. Germline CDR1 reads MGHDK; CDR2 reads SYGVNS. V trimming: 7 bases; J trimming: 6 bases; junction bases outside the gene matches: 7. The CDR3 has 13 residues. CDR3 bases: TGTGCCAGCACCCATAGCGGGAGTGGCGAGCAGTACTTC. It is translated as CASTHSGSGEQYF.

In its sample, this clone was seen a few times. This CDR3 reads CASSTPDRGGYGYTF. CDR3 in DNA: TGTGCCAGCAGCACCCCGGACAGGGGAGGGTATGGCTACACCTTC. The J gene is TRBJ1-2, the V gene TRBV7-8, with 9 bases that match TRBD1. Losses at the gene ends were 5 bases for V and 5 bases for J; bases not matched to a gene: 9. CDR3 size: 15 residues. CDR1 is SGHVS and CDR2 is FQNEAQ in the germline V gene.

The V gene is TRBV10-1, the J gene TRBJ2-7, with 9 nucleotides matching TRBD1. The CDR3 contains 15 residues. Germline values: CDR1 WNHNN, CDR2 SYGVQD (reference sequence). V shed 6 bases, J shed 1 base, and the junction held 7 bases outside the gene matches. The CDR3 loop reads CASSPGTGFSYEQYF. The DNA of the CDR3 is TGCGCCAGCAGCCCCGGGACAGGGTTTTCCTACGAGCAGTACTTC.

The chain uses TRBV5-4 and TRBJ2-1, with 11 bases that match TRBD1. After removal of 4 bases from V and 3 bases from J, the junction contained 6 bases not matched to a gene. CDR3 length: 16 amino acids. Per germline, CDR1 SGHNT and CDR2 YYREEE (reference sequence). The CDR3 DNA follows: TGTGCCAGCAGCCAGCACGGGACAGGGGGCTACAATGAGCAGTTCTTC. This translates into CASSQHGTGGYNEQFF.